This entry describes one T cell receptor beta chain. The antigen is unknown. This sample is drawn from a study of T cell clonotyping in hematopoietic cell transplantation. Study information: Recipients' pretransplant samples followed cytoreduction. Overall study findings and caveats: Few recipient clonotypes overlapped donors; over 95% were de novo at given depth.

The V end was cut by 4 bases, the J end by 6 bases, with 15 bases between. This CDR3 has 14 amino acids. Germline assignment: CDR1 MNHNY and CDR2 SVGAGI (reference sequence). This sample's time point: recipient sample about 28 days before transplant, after cytoreduction. Assay: immunoSEQ multiplex PCR; the TCRdb copy retains only in-frame clones and omits some. This sample has some 30,000 clones; 60% to 80% occur once, and the top ten carry about 5.9%. The sequenced sample was peripheral blood mononuclear cells, obtained before stem cell transplant. This TCR derives from a man over 45 with myelodysplastic syndrome. Some clones in this sample may be carry-over from other donors' samples. J is TRBJ1-2 and V is TRBV6-6; D ambiguous. CDR3 sequence (DNA): TGTGCCAGCAGTTCCCGAGAAGGGCGGGATGGCTACACCTTC. Protein sequence: CASSSREGRDGYTF.